The 22 T cell receptor beta chains below come from one sample, sequenced in a study of Tregs in tolerant kidney transplant recipients. Using immunoSEQ multiplex PCR, the repertoire was profiled, and TCRdb retains in-frame clones only, with some absent. This sample's table has about 30,000 clones. This specimen consisted of CD8+ T cells from blood, obtained before the transplant. These receptor sequences come from a human donor who received a combined kidney and bone marrow transplant.

Concerning this clone: The read is 3 residues too short to cover the CDR3 end, so that end is filled in from the germline J gene. The chain recombines TRBV5-1 with TRBJ1-2; possible D gene TRBD1, 6 bases. V lost 2 bases to trimming and J lost 4 bases, with 9 bases between them. This CDR3 has 13 residues. In germline, CDR1 is SGHRS, CDR2 YFSETQ. This CDR3 reads CASSFGTTYGYTF. CDR3 DNA (partial): TGCGCCAGCAGCTTTGGGACAACCTATGGC.

A remark on this clone: The read terminates 3 residues ahead of where the CDR3 ends, so the germline J gene completes it. V and J are TRBV7-9 and TRBJ2-5; D is ambiguous. The germline V gene encodes CDR1 SEHNR and CDR2 FQNEAQ (reference sequence). The CDR3 has 15 residues. Trimming pared 0 bases from V and 5 bases from J, leaving 13 bases between. The CDR3 sequence: CASSLALVPHETQYF. CDR3 DNA, as far as it was read: TGTGCCAGCAGCTTAGCGTTAGTCCCGCATGAGACC.

Turning to this clone: The DNA ends 3 residues before the CDR3 does, and the rest of the CDR3 is filled in from the germline J gene. V gene TRBV5-1 combines with J gene TRBJ1-1; tentatively, D is TRBD1 (5 bases). The V gene's germline CDR1 is SGHRS and CDR2 YFSETQ. V lost 6 bases to trimming and J lost 5 bases, with 14 bases between them. The CDR3 length is 13 residues. The sequenced part of the CDR3 DNA is TGCGCCAGCACCTACGCTCGGGGGACTGAA. Its translation: CASTYARGTE. The entire CDR3 reads CASTYARGTEAFF.

The CDR3 here is CASSDRYYSNQPQHF. The sequenced part of the CDR3 DNA is TGTGCCAGCAGTGATCGTTATTATAGCAATCAGCCC. The chain couples TRBV2 to TRBJ1-5, with D unresolved. The CDR3 is cut off 3 residues early in the read; its end comes from the germline J gene. The CDR3 has 15 amino acids. Trimming left V 3 bases short and J 0 bases short, with 9 bases between. Germline V gives CDR1 SNHLY, CDR2 FYNNEI.

Comments on this clone: The read ends 3 residues shy of where the CDR3 ends; the end is completed using the germline J gene. The chain carries TRBV2 and TRBJ2-7; D may be TRBD2 (5 bases). This CDR3 has 14 amino acids. The germline V gene has CDR1 SNHLY and CDR2 FYNNEI. Trimming cost V 0 bases and J 2 bases, with 8 bases left between them. CDR3 in amino acids: CASSEARATYEQYF. The CDR3 DNA, read in part, is TGTGCCAGCAGTGAAGCGCGGGCCACCTACGAG.

With respect to this clone: The read ends 3 residues early relative to the CDR3; the germline J gene fills the gap. The chain links TRBV19 to TRBJ1-1; weak D call: TRBD1 (5 bases). CDR1 is LNHDA and CDR2 is SQIVND in the germline V gene (reference sequence). The V gene lost 7 bases and the J gene lost 6 bases, with 21 bases spanning the gap. The CDR3 has 15 amino acids. CDR3 amino acids: CASTPLGTGMAEAFF. CDR3 bases read: TGTGCCAGTACCCCCCTCGGGACTGGCATGGCTGAA. The full variable domain, in which reference TRBV19 and TRBJ1-1 provide the parts outside the CDR3, is DGGITQSPKYLFRKEGQNVTLSCEQNLNHDAMYWYRQDPGQGLRLIYYSQIVNDFQKGDIAEGYSVSREKKESFPLTVTSAQKNPTAFYLCASTPLGTGMAEAFFGQGTRLTVV.

As for this clone: The CDR3 extends 3 residues past the end of the read, so its final part is completed from the germline J gene. The chain has TRBV6-1 and TRBJ2-7; 10 bases are a match to TRBD2. Germline assignment: CDR1 MNHNS and CDR2 SASEGT. CDR3 length equals 19 residues. Trimming cost V 2 bases and J 3 bases; bases outside gene matches: 16. The CDR3 protein is CASSEFVAVVAGGIYEQYF. Partial CDR3 DNA: TGTGCCAGCAGTGAATTTGTGGCGGTGGTAGCGGGAGGAATCTACGAG.

Concerning this clone: The read falls 3 residues short of the CDR3 end, and the missing part is taken from the germline J gene. The V gene is TRBV2, the J gene TRBJ2-1, with 9 bases matching TRBD1. This CDR3 spans 15 amino acids. The trim removed 9 bases at V and 6 bases at J, leaving 12 bases unmatched. Germline V gene lookup returns CDR1 SNHLY and CDR2 FYNNEI. The CDR3 is CARGQGWAGLNEQFF. Incomplete CDR3 DNA: TGTGCCAGGGGACAGGGTTGGGCGGGCCTCAATGAG.

As to this clone: The read gets to within 3 residues of the CDR3 end, and the germline J gene fills in the rest. The chain has TRBV6-1 and TRBJ1-5, with TRBD1 as a possible D gene (6 bases). Germline V gene lookup returns CDR1 MNHNS and CDR2 SASEGT. The CDR3 has 17 residues. The germline V and J ends were trimmed by 2 bases and 6 bases, with 20 bases remaining between them. The part of the CDR3 DNA that was read is TGTGCCAGCAGTGAATGGGGAGTCGGGGGGCAAATTCAGCCC. It codes for CASSEWGVGGQIQP. The complete CDR3 sequence is CASSEWGVGGQIQPQHF.

Details on this clone: The CDR3 end is not reached by the read, which stops 3 residues before it; the germline J gene fills it in. This chain links TRBV18 with TRBJ2-7; D unresolved. Trimming pared 0 bases from V and 4 bases from J, leaving 10 bases between. The CDR3 totals 14 residues. Germline CDR1 reads KGHSH; CDR2 reads LQKENI. The part of the CDR3 DNA that was read is TGTGCCAGCTCACCACCAGGGTTAACTTACGAG. Amino acid sequence: CASSPPGLTYE. The complete CDR3 protein is CASSPPGLTYEQYF.

The CDR3 DNA, read in part, is TGCAGCGTTGGAGGTCAGAACAGGGGCGGTACCGGGGAG. Its translation: CSVGGQNRGGTGE. The complete CDR3 sequence is CSVGGQNRGGTGELFF. The rearrangement joins TRBV29-1 to TRBJ2-2; TRBD1 agrees at 7 bases. The CDR3 extends 3 residues past the end of the read, so its final part is completed from the germline J gene. Germline V lookup: CDR1 SQVTM, CDR2 ANQGSEA. The CDR3 consists of 16 residues. J lost 5 bases, V lost 4 bases, and 13 bases had no gene match.

A remark on this clone: The CDR3 extends 3 residues past the end of the read, so its final part is completed from the germline J gene. The rearrangement joins TRBV2 to TRBJ2-7; 9 positions agree with TRBD1. V shed 6 bases and J 3 bases; nucleotides not matched to a gene: 12. Germline assignment: CDR1 SNHLY and CDR2 FYNNEI. This CDR3 comprises 16 residues. The sequenced CDR3 bases are TGTGCCAGCAGCGGAAACCGGGACAGGGACTACTACGAG. The encoded protein is CASSGNRDRDYYE. The whole CDR3 sequence reads CASSGNRDRDYYEQYF.

As for this clone: With the read ending 3 residues before the CDR3 end, the germline J gene is used to fill in that end. The chain combines TRBV7-9 with TRBJ2-7; D not certain. The CDR3 has 14 residues. Deletions cut 1 base from V and 5 bases from J, with 12 bases between. In germline, CDR1 is SEHNR, CDR2 FQNEAQ (reference sequence). CDR3 DNA, as far as it was read: TGTGCCAGCAGCTTAGGGTACGACAACCACGAG. Protein product: CASSLGYDNHE. The complete CDR3 sequence is CASSLGYDNHEQYF.

To note about this clone: Read sequence stops 3 residues before the CDR3 end, and the germline J gene provides the missing end. The V call is TRBV20-1, the J call TRBJ2-2, with 9 bases aligning to TRBD2. Germline V gene sequence: CDR1 DFQATT, CDR2 SNEGSKA (reference sequence). The CDR3 has 15 residues. After removal of 2 bases from V and 5 bases from J, the junction contained 6 bases not matched to a gene. The sequenced CDR3 bases are TGCAGTGCTAGACCCTTAGCGGGAGTGACCGGGGAG. Translation: CSARPLAGVTGE. The CDR3, in full, reads CSARPLAGVTGELFF.

For this clone: With the read ending 3 residues before the CDR3 end, the germline J gene is used to fill in that end. The chain combines TRBV7-8 with TRBJ1-4; 7 nucleotides agree with TRBD1. Per germline, CDR1 SGHVS and CDR2 FQNEAQ. Trimming took 4 bases from V and 3 from J; bases not matched to a gene: 8. The CDR3 contains 16 residues. CDR3 amino acids: CASSSNWDSPNEKLFF. CDR3 bases read: TGTGCCAGCAGCTCGAACTGGGACAGTCCTAATGAAAAA.

In the case of this clone: The sequence runs out 3 residues before the end of the CDR3; the remainder is reconstructed from the germline J gene. The chain carries TRBV19 and TRBJ1-1; D is unresolved. This CDR3 is 13 amino acids long. Germline assignment: CDR1 LNHDA and CDR2 SQIVND (reference sequence). V was shortened by 7 bases and J by 3 bases, with 12 bases between the two germline ends. The sequenced part of the CDR3 DNA is TGTGCCAGTATGCACAGCTACGACACTGAA. It encodes CASMHSYDTE. The full CDR3 protein reads CASMHSYDTEAFF.

A word on this clone: From the germline J gene comes the end of the CDR3, since the read stops 3 residues before it. The V gene is TRBV19, the J gene TRBJ1-5; 8 nucleotides agree with TRBD1. Germline loops: CDR1 LNHDA, CDR2 SQIVND (reference sequence). There are 16 residues in the CDR3. V lost 5 bases, J lost 3 bases, and 9 bases stayed unmatched. This chain's CDR3 is CASSLWTGQINQPQHF. The DNA read from the CDR3 is TGTGCCAGTAGTCTCTGGACAGGGCAGATCAATCAGCCC.

To note about this clone: The observed sequence ends 3 residues before the CDR3 terminus, with the missing tail filled in from the germline J gene. The chain recombines TRBV7-9 with TRBJ1-2, with no clear D. CDR1 is SEHNR, CDR2 FQNEAQ, per germline (reference sequence). V lost 3 bases and J lost 2, with 7 bases in between. The CDR3 has 13 residues. The CDR3 is CASSFPENYGYTF. The part of the CDR3 DNA that was read is TGTGCCAGCAGCTTCCCAGAGAACTATGGC.

To note about this clone: The read finishes 3 residues shy of the CDR3 end, and the germline J gene is used to complete it. The rearrangement uses TRBV19 and TRBJ2-3, with 9 bases lining up with TRBD2. J lost 3 bases, V lost 3 bases, and 10 bases had no gene match. There are 17 residues in the CDR3. Germline V gene sequence: CDR1 LNHDA, CDR2 SQIVND (reference sequence). CDR3 sequence: CASSISPLAGGTDTQYF. CDR3 DNA, as far as it was read: TGTGCCAGTAGTATTTCCCCGCTTGCGGGAGGGACAGATACG.

Of note for this clone: The read gets to within 3 residues of the CDR3 end, and the germline J gene fills in the rest. This chain uses TRBV2 with TRBJ2-1; tentative D call: TRBD2 (7 bases). Germline-derived CDR1 and CDR2 are SNHLY and FYNNEI. Trimming cost V 5 bases and J 2 bases, with 16 bases left between them. The CDR3 extends over 16 amino acids. The CDR3 here is CASSLGGGPTYNEQFF. CDR3 DNA (partial): TGTGCCAGCAGTCTGGGCGGGGGCCCAACCTACAATGAG.

On this clone itself: The read ends 3 residues shy of where the CDR3 ends; the end is completed using the germline J gene. The rearrangement joins TRBV18 to TRBJ2-7; 10 bases map to TRBD2. Germline assignment: CDR1 KGHSH and CDR2 LQKENI. This CDR3 is 13 amino acids long. The V segment lost 7 bases and the J segment 4 bases; nucleotides outside the gene matches: 4. CDR3 DNA, as far as it was read: TGTGCCAGCTTGGCTAGCGGGAGTTACGAG. Amino acids: CASLASGSYE. The whole CDR3 sequence is CASLASGSYEQYF. The entire variable domain, with the rest obtained from reference TRBV18 and TRBJ2-7, is as follows: NAGVMQNPRHLVRRRGQEARLRCSPMKGHSHVYWYRQLPEEGLKFMVYLQKENIIDESGMPKERFSAEFPKEGPSILRIQQVVRGDSAAYFCASLASGSYEQYFGPGTRLTVT.

The CDR3 is CASSLANRAYEQYF. CDR3 bases read: TGTGCCAGCAGCTTAGCGAACAGGGCCTACGAG. The chain combines TRBV7-9 with TRBJ2-7; perhaps TRBD1 as D (6 bases). The CDR3 end is not reached by the read, which stops 3 residues before it; the germline J gene fills it in. Trimming took off 0 bases at V and 2 bases at J, with 8 bases between the two ends. Germline CDR1 SEHNR, CDR2 FQNEAQ (reference sequence). There are 14 residues in the CDR3.